This is a list of T cell receptor beta chains from one sample in a study of blood T cell repertoires in COVID-19. Profiling relied on immunoSEQ multiplex PCR, and the TCRdb table lists in-frame clones only, not all of them. The sample includes about 240,000 clones, approximately 87% of them seen just once. Sample: peripheral blood. The receptors derive from a man in his fifties or sixties with acute or convalescent COVID-19. CDR3s include the opening cysteine and the closing phenylalanine or tryptophan. The order of the fields is J gene, clone size, CDR3 length, D gene, V gene, CDR3 DNA, CDR3 protein. The D gene is left open where the match is weak. Not all rows give a size; the values are once, few, many and, for expanded clones, a class.

J: TRBJ2-7; size: once; length: 13; D: TRBD2; V: TRBV7-9; DNA: TGTGCCAGCAGCTTACCGACTAGCGCCGAGCAGTACTTC; CDR3: CASSLPTSAEQYF
J: TRBJ1-4; size: NA; length: 14; D: NA; V: TRBV2; DNA: TGTGCCAGCAGTGGTTCCAGGGGTAATGAAAAACTGTTTTTT; CDR3: CASSGSRGNEKLFF
J: TRBJ2-7; size: NA; length: 14; D: NA; V: TRBV6-2/TRBV6-3; DNA: TGTGCCAGCAGTTACTCGTCTAGTGGAGGCGAGCAGTACTTC; CDR3: CASSYSSSGGEQYF
J: TRBJ2-1; size: NA; length: 16; D: TRBD1; V: TRBV7-2; DNA: TGTGCCAGCAGCTTAGCGCTAGGGGGCGACTACAATGAGCAGTTCTTC; CDR3: CASSLALGGDYNEQFF
J: TRBJ2-1; size: NA; length: 17; D: NA; V: TRBV18; DNA: TGTGCCAGCTCACCAGAGGTAGGAGGGAACTCCTACAATGAGCAGTTCTTC; CDR3: CASSPEVGGNSYNEQFF
J: TRBJ2-1; size: NA; length: 15; D: NA; V: TRBV29-1; DNA: TGCAGCGTTGAAGATCTGACCAGGTTTCAGAATGAGCAGTTCTTC; CDR3: CSVEDLTRFQNEQFF
J: TRBJ2-2; size: NA; length: 14; D: TRBD2; V: TRBV7-2; DNA: TGTGCCAGCAGCTCAATAGCGGGAGCTGGGGAGCTGTTTTTT; CDR3: CASSSIAGAGELFF
J: TRBJ1-2; size: NA; length: 15; D: NA; V: TRBV28; DNA: TGTGCCAGCAGTTCTAGTGAGCCGATCAACTATGGCTACACCTTC; CDR3: CASSSSEPINYGYTF
J: TRBJ1-4; size: NA; length: 15; D: TRBD1; V: TRBV7-8; DNA: TGTGCCAGCAGCTCGAGACAGGGTTCTAATGAAAAACTGTTTTTT; CDR3: CASSSRQGSNEKLFF
J: TRBJ1-2; size: NA; length: 16; D: TRBD1; V: TRBV27; DNA: TGTGCCAGCAGTTTTTGGGGGGACAGGGCTAACTATGGCTACACCTTC; CDR3: CASSFWGDRANYGYTF
J: TRBJ2-3; size: NA; length: 18; D: NA; V: TRBV19; DNA: TGTGCCAGTAGTATTGTCCCCGGACTTCTGATGAGCACAGATACGCAGTATTTT; CDR3: CASSIVPGLLMSTDTQYF
J: TRBJ2-7; size: NA; length: 17; D: TRBD1; V: TRBV18; DNA: TGTGCCAGCTCACCAATCCCGGGACAGGGGGCAGGACGCGAGCAGTACTTC; CDR3: CASSPIPGQGAGREQYF
J: TRBJ2-1; size: NA; length: 16; D: TRBD2; V: TRBV7-2; DNA: TGTGCCAGCAGCTTTTCAGCGGGAGGGCGGTGGAATGAGCAGTTCTTC; CDR3: CASSFSAGGRWNEQFF
J: TRBJ2-7; size: NA; length: 14; D: TRBD1; V: TRBV11-3; DNA: TGTGCCAGCAGCCCTCAAGGGACAGGGAGCGAGCAGTACTTC; CDR3: CASSPQGTGSEQYF
J: TRBJ2-1; size: NA; length: 12; D: TRBD1; V: TRBV30; DNA: TGTGCCTGGAGTGCAGGGGGCGGTGAGCAGTTCTTC; CDR3: CAWSAGGGEQFF
J: TRBJ1-1; size: NA; length: 14; D: TRBD1; V: TRBV5-1; DNA: TGCGCCAGCAGCGAGACAGGGGGTGGCACTGAAGCTTTCTTT; CDR3: CASSETGGGTEAFF
J: TRBJ2-3; size: once; length: 14; D: NA; V: TRBV29-1; DNA: TGCAGCGTTGAATCTTACCGGGACACAGATACGCAGTATTTT; CDR3: CSVESYRDTDTQYF
J: TRBJ1-3; size: NA; length: 14; D: NA; V: TRBV4-3; DNA: TGCGCCAGCAGCCAAGAGGAGGCGGGAAACACCATATATTTT; CDR3: CASSQEEAGNTIYF
J: TRBJ1-1; size: NA; length: 14; D: TRBD1; V: TRBV11-3; DNA: TGTGCCAGCAGCAAGGGACAGGGTTTGTCTGAAGCTTTCTTT; CDR3: CASSKGQGLSEAFF
J: TRBJ2-1; size: NA; length: 16; D: TRBD2; V: TRBV19; DNA: TGTGCCAGTAGTAAAGGACTAGCGGGAGTGGGCAATGAGCAGTTCTTC; CDR3: CASSKGLAGVGNEQFF
J: TRBJ1-1; size: NA; length: 17; D: TRBD1; V: TRBV30; DNA: TGTGCCGGAATACCACTCGGGACAGGGGACATGAACACTGAAGCTTTCTTT; CDR3: CAGIPLGTGDMNTEAFF
J: TRBJ2-1; size: NA; length: 15; D: NA; V: TRBV5-1; DNA: TGCGCCAGCAGTAAACAAGGGGAAATTAGGAATGAGCAGTTCTTC; CDR3: CASSKQGEIRNEQFF
J: TRBJ1-1; size: NA; length: 15; D: NA; V: TRBV6-6; DNA: TGTGCCAGCAGTCTGTCTACAGTTTCCGACACTGAAGCTTTCTTT; CDR3: CASSLSTVSDTEAFF
J: TRBJ1-2; size: NA; length: 14; D: TRBD1; V: TRBV18; DNA: TGTGCCAGCTCACGACAGGGAACGTTCTATGGCTACACCTTC; CDR3: CASSRQGTFYGYTF
J: TRBJ1-1; size: NA; length: 14; D: TRBD1; V: TRBV7-3; DNA: TGTGCCAGCAGCCCCGACAGGGAGCGGACTGAAGCTTTCTTT; CDR3: CASSPDRERTEAFF
J: TRBJ1-1; size: NA; length: 13; D: TRBD1; V: TRBV2; DNA: TGTGCCAGCAGATTGGGACAGAGCTTTGAAGCTTTCTTT; CDR3: CASRLGQSFEAFF
J: TRBJ1-2; size: NA; length: 16; D: TRBD1; V: TRBV9; DNA: TGTGCCAGCAGTGTAGGGGTAGGACAGGGCATCTATGGCTACACCTTC; CDR3: CASSVGVGQGIYGYTF
J: TRBJ1-1; size: NA; length: 14; D: NA; V: TRBV5-1; DNA: TGCGCCAGCAGCTCCCTGACAGCTAACACTGAAGCTTTCTTT; CDR3: CASSSLTANTEAFF
J: TRBJ2-5; size: NA; length: 16; D: TRBD2; V: TRBV3-1/TRBV3-2; DNA: TGTGCCAGCAGCCAAGGGCTAGCGGGAGGGCCAGAGACCCAGTACTTC; CDR3: CASSQGLAGGPETQYF